A single sample is the source of the 32 T cell receptor beta chains below, sequenced in a study of T cell repertoires in aging, cancer and after chemotherapy. Peripheral blood genomic DNA, not sorted cells or RNA, was the template. A mixed TRB-A/B primer pool amplified rearranged TRB by multiplex touch-down PCR. MiXCR, run by TCRdb on the multiplex PCR reads, gives a single entry per CDR3 protein. This table holds around 17,000 distinct CDR3 sequences, around half found once. Sequencing was carried out using blood. Every receptor here comes from a human donor in good health.

The chain combines TRBV6-5 with TRBJ2-2, with D possibly being TRBD2 (5 bases). Trimming pared 8 bases from V and 2 bases from J, leaving 12 bases between. Germline-derived CDR1 and CDR2 are MNHEY and SVGAGI. The CDR3 runs 14 residues. CDR3 amino acids: CASERRANTGELFF. The CDR3 nucleotides read TGTGCCAGCGAGAGGCGGGCCAACACCGGGGAGCTGTTTTTT.

The chain combines TRBV29-1 with TRBJ2-7, with D perhaps assigned TRBD1 or TRBD2 (6 bases each). This CDR3 contains 11 residues. Between the trimmed V and J ends, which lost 7 bases and 3 bases, there was a span of 10 bases. CDR1 is SQVTM, CDR2 ANQGSEA, per germline. The CDR3 sequence: CSGGAYYEQYF. The CDR3 DNA sequence: TGCAGCGGGGGGGCATACTACGAGCAGTACTTC.

V usage is TRBV10-3 and J usage is TRBJ2-1, with D tentatively TRBD2 (6 bases). Trimming cost V 0 bases and J 6 bases, with 21 bases left between them. Germline V gives CDR1 ENHRY, CDR2 SYGVKD. The CDR3 has 18 amino acids. The CDR3 spells CAISESGGLALTGNEQFF. The CDR3 DNA reads TGTGCCATCAGTGAGTCGGGAGGACTGGCCTTAACAGGCAATGAGCAGTTCTTC.

The CDR3 sequence is CASRLRTGVGELFF. The CDR3 coding sequence is TGTGCCAGCAGATTAAGGACAGGGGTCGGGGAGCTGTTTTTT. The rearrangement uses TRBV5-6 and TRBJ2-2; 9 nucleotides line up with TRBD1. This CDR3 has 14 residues. The germline gives CDR1 SGHDT, CDR2 YYEEEE. Losses at the gene ends were 5 bases for V and 7 bases for J; bases not matched to a gene: 6.

CDR3 sequence: CASSLLIRGNEQFF. CDR3 in DNA: TGTGCCAGCAGTCTTCTAATTCGAGGGAATGAGCAGTTCTTC. V is TRBV12-3 or TRBV12-4 and J is TRBJ2-1, with D possibly being TRBD2 (5 bases). V lost 5 bases, J lost 7 bases, and 15 bases lay in between. The CDR3 runs 14 residues.

Only a few counts were recorded for this clonotype. The chain carries TRBV6-5 and TRBJ2-7, with 10 bases aligning to TRBD2. After removal of 6 bases from V and 2 bases from J, the junction contained 1 base not matched to a gene. The CDR3 totals 13 residues. Germline V CDR1 and CDR2: MNHEY, SVGAGI. CDR3 sequence: CASRAGGAYEQYF. In nucleotides, the CDR3 is TGTGCCAGCAGAGCGGGAGGGGCCTACGAGCAGTACTTC.

The chain combines TRBV19 with TRBJ2-5, with D possibly matching TRBD2 (6 bases). Trimming took off 5 bases at V and 5 bases at J, with 15 bases between the two ends. There are 14 residues in the CDR3. Germline V gene sequence: CDR1 LNHDA, CDR2 SQIVND (reference sequence). The CDR3 DNA reads TGTGCCAGTAGTGAGGACGGGAGCGGCGAGACCCAGTACTTC. It yields the protein CASSEDGSGETQYF.

There are a few counts of this clonotype. The V call is TRBV30, the J call TRBJ2-5, with 7 bases aligning to TRBD2. Germline V gene sequence: CDR1 GTSNPN, CDR2 SVGIG (reference sequence). The CDR3 is made up of 12 amino acids. Trimming removed 1 base from V and 7 bases from J; junction bases left unmatched: 3. DNA for the CDR3: TGTGCCTGGAGTGCCAGGGAGGGGACCCAGTACTTC. The encoded protein is CAWSAREGTQYF. The variable domain in full, with the rest retrieved from reference TRBV30 and TRBJ2-5, is SQTIHQWPATLVQPVGSPLSLECTVEGTSNPNLYWYRQAAGRGLQLLFYSVGIGQISSEVPQNLSASRPQDRQFILSSKKLLLSDSGFYLCAWSAREGTQYFGPGTRLLVL.

The chain carries TRBV29-1 and TRBJ2-1, with TRBD2 matching 10 bases. Germline V gene data show CDR1 as SQVTM and CDR2 as ANQGSEA. V was clipped by 7 bases and J by 3 bases; unmatched bases: 3. The CDR3 loop spans 13 amino acids. For the CDR3, the DNA is TGCAGCGCAGCGGGAGGGGGCTACAATGAGCAGTTCTTC. Translated: CSAAGGGYNEQFF.

This clonotype is medium-sized in the sample. The V and J genes are TRBV29-1 and TRBJ2-5; D unclear. This CDR3 has 11 residues. CDR1 and CDR2 (germline): SQVTM, ANQGSEA. The ends were cut back, 8 bases at V and 1 base at J, with 8 bases in the middle. The CDR3 protein is CSLRVQETQYF. The CDR3 DNA sequence: TGCAGCCTACGGGTCCAAGAGACCCAGTACTTC.

This clonotype is judged medium-sized. The genes are TRBV29-1 and TRBJ2-3; D is undetermined. The CDR3 runs 12 residues. Germline CDR1 is SQVTM and CDR2 is ANQGSEA. V lost 7 bases and J lost 4, with 12 bases in between. CDR3 in amino acids: CSGRAAADTQYF. CDR3 coding DNA: TGCAGCGGTCGGGCTGCGGCAGATACGCAGTATTTT.

The chain employs TRBV13 and TRBJ2-5; D is uncertain. CDR1 and CDR2 from the germline V gene are PRHDT and FYEKMQ (reference sequence). The CDR3 is made up of 13 amino acids. V was trimmed by 5 bases and J by 2 bases, leaving 9 bases between them. This CDR3 is CASSRMAQETQYF. CDR3 in DNA: TGTGCCAGCAGCCGAATGGCACAAGAGACCCAGTACTTC.

This rearrangement joins TRBV5-6 to TRBJ2-7; D not certain. The CDR3 has 16 residues. The germline gives CDR1 SGHDT, CDR2 YYEEEE. Deletions cut 4 bases from V and 1 base from J, with 18 bases between. The CDR3 region has the DNA TGTGCCAGCAGCGGCGCCCTGGGTAGCTCATCCTACGAGCAGTACTTC. Amino acid sequence: CASSGALGSSSYEQYF.

The rearrangement uses TRBV29-1 and TRBJ2-1; TRBD2 agrees at 14 bases. Trimming took 6 bases from V and 7 from J; bases not matched to a gene: 8. The CDR3 is 15 residues long. CDR1 and CDR2 from the germline V gene are SQVTM and ANQGSEA. CDR3 nucleotides: TGCAGCGTGAGGGGGACTAGCGGGAGAATAAATGAGCAGTTCTTC. Translation: CSVRGTSGRINEQFF.

By frequency in the sample, this clonotype is medium-sized. The rearrangement links TRBV5-6 to TRBJ2-1; 8 bases fit TRBD2. The trim removed 0 bases at V and 7 bases at J, leaving 9 bases unmatched. Germline loops: CDR1 SGHDT, CDR2 YYEEEE. This CDR3 is 16 amino acids long. The CDR3 DNA is TGTGCCAGCAGCTTGGAGAACGGGAGGGCCGGGAATGAGCAGTTCTTC. This encodes CASSLENGRAGNEQFF. Full variable domain (missing parts from reference TRBV5-6 and TRBJ2-1): DAGVTQSPTHLIKTRGQQVTLRCSPKSGHDTVSWYQQALGQGPQFIFQYYEEEERQRGNFPDRFSGHQFPNYSSELNVNALLLGDSALYLCASSLENGRAGNEQFFGPGTRLTVL.

The chain carries TRBV19 and TRBJ2-1; 7 bases line up with TRBD2. CDR1 is LNHDA, CDR2 SQIVND, per germline (reference sequence). The CDR3 loop spans 13 amino acids. Losses at the gene ends were 8 bases for V and 0 bases for J; bases not matched to a gene: 1. The CDR3 sequence is CASRGSSYNEQFF. For the CDR3, the DNA is TGTGCCAGTCGCGGGAGCTCCTACAATGAGCAGTTCTTC.

V and J are TRBV6-5 and TRBJ2-3; possibly TRBD2 for D (5 bases). From germline, CDR1 is MNHEY and CDR2 SVGAGI. V was pared by 9 bases and J by 0 bases, with 25 bases between. This CDR3 comprises 18 residues. The CDR3 DNA reads as TGTGCCAGGCACTACATAGCGCCGTCGCGTTCTAGCACAGATACGCAGTATTTT. Amino acid sequence: CARHYIAPSRSSTDTQYF.

V gene TRBV12-3 or TRBV12-4 combines with J gene TRBJ2-1; no reliable D call. Trimming pared 3 bases from V and 9 bases from J, leaving 18 bases between. The CDR3 length is 15 residues. CDR3 sequence: CASSLEKASRFEQFF. The CDR3 nucleotides read TGTGCCAGCAGTTTGGAAAAAGCTAGTAGATTTGAGCAGTTCTTC.

The V and J genes are TRBV19 and TRBJ1-4; 7 nucleotides match TRBD1. The V gene's germline CDR1 is LNHDA and CDR2 SQIVND (reference sequence). The CDR3 is made up of 16 amino acids. The trim removed 3 bases at V and 7 bases at J, leaving 11 bases unmatched. The CDR3 loop reads CASSISLDRVTEKLFF. The CDR3 bases are TGTGCCAGTAGTATCTCCCTCGACAGGGTTACTGAAAAACTGTTTTTT.

This chain links TRBV18 with TRBJ2-1; 8 positions match TRBD2. CDR3 size: 15 residues. The trim removed 3 bases at V and 7 bases at J, leaving 8 bases unmatched. Germline lookup yields CDR1 KGHSH and CDR2 LQKENI. In DNA, the CDR3 is TGTGCCAGCTCACCTACCGCGGGAGGACTAAATGAGCAGTTCTTC. It specifies CASSPTAGGLNEQFF. Based on the CDR3 plus reference TRBV18 and TRBJ2-1, the full variable domain is NAGVMQNPRHLVRRRGQEARLRCSPMKGHSHVYWYRQLPEEGLKFMVYLQKENIIDESGMPKERFSAEFPKEGPSILRIQQVVRGDSAAYFCASSPTAGGLNEQFFGPGTRLTVL.

The rearrangement uses TRBV12-3 or TRBV12-4 and TRBJ2-7, with a tentative D call TRBD2 (5 bases). V was clipped by 5 bases and J by 3 bases, with 20 bases between them. The CDR3 extends over 16 amino acids. The CDR3 region is CASSTPDWTGDYEQYF. CDR3 DNA sequence: TGTGCCAGCAGTACGCCCGATTGGACCGGGGACTACGAGCAGTACTTC.

The V gene is TRBV6-6, the J gene TRBJ2-7, with D uncertain. V was clipped by 6 bases and J by 3 bases, with 12 bases between them. The length of the CDR3 is 13 residues. Germline V gene data show CDR1 as MNHNY and CDR2 as SVGAGI (reference sequence). The CDR3: CASSLGTYYEQYF. CDR3 DNA sequence: TGTGCCAGCAGCCTAGGTACTTACTACGAGCAGTACTTC.

The chain couples TRBV7-6 to TRBJ2-3, with 7 positions matching TRBD1. The germline V gene has CDR1 SGHVS and CDR2 FNYEAQ. The length of the CDR3 is 22 residues. V shed 0 bases and J 2 bases; nucleotides not matched to a gene: 23. The CDR3 loop reads CASSLAVTRQGPWRRATDTQYF. The CDR3 coding sequence is TGTGCCAGCAGCTTAGCGGTTACGAGACAGGGACCGTGGCGAAGGGCCACAGATACGCAGTATTTT.

CDR3 sequence reads: CASSARINEQFF. In DNA, the CDR3 is TGCGCCAGCAGCGCCAGGATTAATGAGCAGTTCTTC. The V and J genes are TRBV5-1 and TRBJ2-1; no reliable D call. Trimming left V 4 bases short and J 7 bases short, with 9 bases between. Germline CDR1 is SGHRS and CDR2 is YFSETQ. The CDR3 contains 12 residues.

V is TRBV30 and J is TRBJ2-1, with 8 bases identical to TRBD2. CDR3 length equals 14 residues. V shed 1 base and J 5 bases; nucleotides not matched to a gene: 4. Per germline, CDR1 GTSNPN and CDR2 SVGIG (reference sequence). The CDR3 sequence: CAWSEGLGHNEQFF. The CDR3 nucleotides are TGTGCCTGGAGTGAGGGACTAGGTCACAATGAGCAGTTCTTC.

This clonotype was seen only a few times. The chain recombines TRBV12-3 or TRBV12-4 with TRBJ1-5; a possible D gene is TRBD1 (5 bases). V was clipped by 6 bases and J by 6 bases, with 15 bases between them. CDR3 length: 14 amino acids. The CDR3 loop reads CASSLTGGSQPQHF. For the CDR3, the DNA is TGTGCCAGCAGCCTAACAGGAGGTAGTCAGCCCCAGCATTTT.

This clonotype was counted only a few times. The chain carries TRBV6-5 and TRBJ2-5; TRBD2 matches 8 bases. Germline CDR1 and CDR2: MNHEY and SVGAGI. The V and J ends lost 0 bases and 5 bases, in that order; junction bases with no gene match: 17. The CDR3 totals 19 residues. CDR3 in DNA: TGTGCCAGCAGTTACTCGTCCCATGGGTCGGGAGGGCGCCGGGAGACCCAGTACTTC. Translation gives CASSYSSHGSGGRRETQYF.

This clonotype was seen only once. This rearrangement joins TRBV21-1 to TRBJ2-2; the table assigns TRBD2, which was not confirmed against the DNA. TRBV21-1 is a recognized pseudogene. The CDR3 has 16 amino acids. CDR3 nucleotide sequence: TGTGCCAGCAGCATCCTGCATACAGCGGGCACCGGGGAGCTGTTTTTT. Its translation is CASSILHTAGTGELFF.

This clonotype was recorded once. The chain combines TRBV27 with TRBJ2-7; 9 nucleotides line up with TRBD2. CDR3 length: 16 amino acids. The germline CDR1 and CDR2 sequences are MNHEY and SMNVEV (reference sequence). Trimming removed 6 bases from V and 6 bases from J; junction bases left unmatched: 15. CDR3 DNA sequence: TGTGCCAGCAGACCCCGCGTAGCGGGAGCTTCAATCGAGCAGTACTTC. It translates to CASRPRVAGASIEQYF.

The V and J genes are TRBV5-4 and TRBJ2-6; no firm D call. Per germline, CDR1 SGHNT and CDR2 YYREEE (reference sequence). V was cut by 5 bases and J by 0 bases, with 9 bases left in between. This CDR3 comprises 15 residues. CDR3 sequence: CASSSDGSGANVLTF. The CDR3 coding sequence is TGTGCCAGCAGTTCGGACGGCTCTGGGGCCAACGTCCTGACTTTC.

The chain uses TRBV5-6 and TRBJ2-7, with 9 bases aligning to TRBD1. The CDR3 is 14 amino acids. V lost 4 bases to trimming and J lost 5 bases; unmatched junction nucleotides: 7. Germline lookup yields CDR1 SGHDT and CDR2 YYEEEE. The CDR3 here is CASSGRDRVHEQYF. DNA of the CDR3: TGTGCCAGCAGCGGCCGGGACAGGGTGCACGAGCAGTACTTC. The complete variable domain, with remaining parts taken from reference TRBV5-6 and TRBJ2-7, reads DAGVTQSPTHLIKTRGQQVTLRCSPKSGHDTVSWYQQALGQGPQFIFQYYEEEERQRGNFPDRFSGHQFPNYSSELNVNALLLGDSALYLCASSGRDRVHEQYFGPGTRLTVT.

The J gene is TRBJ2-5, the V gene TRBV5-4; possibly TRBD1 for D (7 bases). Germline V lookup: CDR1 SGHNT, CDR2 YYREEE (reference sequence). V lost 9 bases to trimming and J lost 2 bases, with 23 bases between them. The CDR3 loop spans 16 amino acids. For the CDR3, the DNA is TGTGCCACCAGTGATCCCAGGGGGGCCTTACAAGAGACCCAGTACTTC. Translating it yields CATSDPRGALQETQYF.